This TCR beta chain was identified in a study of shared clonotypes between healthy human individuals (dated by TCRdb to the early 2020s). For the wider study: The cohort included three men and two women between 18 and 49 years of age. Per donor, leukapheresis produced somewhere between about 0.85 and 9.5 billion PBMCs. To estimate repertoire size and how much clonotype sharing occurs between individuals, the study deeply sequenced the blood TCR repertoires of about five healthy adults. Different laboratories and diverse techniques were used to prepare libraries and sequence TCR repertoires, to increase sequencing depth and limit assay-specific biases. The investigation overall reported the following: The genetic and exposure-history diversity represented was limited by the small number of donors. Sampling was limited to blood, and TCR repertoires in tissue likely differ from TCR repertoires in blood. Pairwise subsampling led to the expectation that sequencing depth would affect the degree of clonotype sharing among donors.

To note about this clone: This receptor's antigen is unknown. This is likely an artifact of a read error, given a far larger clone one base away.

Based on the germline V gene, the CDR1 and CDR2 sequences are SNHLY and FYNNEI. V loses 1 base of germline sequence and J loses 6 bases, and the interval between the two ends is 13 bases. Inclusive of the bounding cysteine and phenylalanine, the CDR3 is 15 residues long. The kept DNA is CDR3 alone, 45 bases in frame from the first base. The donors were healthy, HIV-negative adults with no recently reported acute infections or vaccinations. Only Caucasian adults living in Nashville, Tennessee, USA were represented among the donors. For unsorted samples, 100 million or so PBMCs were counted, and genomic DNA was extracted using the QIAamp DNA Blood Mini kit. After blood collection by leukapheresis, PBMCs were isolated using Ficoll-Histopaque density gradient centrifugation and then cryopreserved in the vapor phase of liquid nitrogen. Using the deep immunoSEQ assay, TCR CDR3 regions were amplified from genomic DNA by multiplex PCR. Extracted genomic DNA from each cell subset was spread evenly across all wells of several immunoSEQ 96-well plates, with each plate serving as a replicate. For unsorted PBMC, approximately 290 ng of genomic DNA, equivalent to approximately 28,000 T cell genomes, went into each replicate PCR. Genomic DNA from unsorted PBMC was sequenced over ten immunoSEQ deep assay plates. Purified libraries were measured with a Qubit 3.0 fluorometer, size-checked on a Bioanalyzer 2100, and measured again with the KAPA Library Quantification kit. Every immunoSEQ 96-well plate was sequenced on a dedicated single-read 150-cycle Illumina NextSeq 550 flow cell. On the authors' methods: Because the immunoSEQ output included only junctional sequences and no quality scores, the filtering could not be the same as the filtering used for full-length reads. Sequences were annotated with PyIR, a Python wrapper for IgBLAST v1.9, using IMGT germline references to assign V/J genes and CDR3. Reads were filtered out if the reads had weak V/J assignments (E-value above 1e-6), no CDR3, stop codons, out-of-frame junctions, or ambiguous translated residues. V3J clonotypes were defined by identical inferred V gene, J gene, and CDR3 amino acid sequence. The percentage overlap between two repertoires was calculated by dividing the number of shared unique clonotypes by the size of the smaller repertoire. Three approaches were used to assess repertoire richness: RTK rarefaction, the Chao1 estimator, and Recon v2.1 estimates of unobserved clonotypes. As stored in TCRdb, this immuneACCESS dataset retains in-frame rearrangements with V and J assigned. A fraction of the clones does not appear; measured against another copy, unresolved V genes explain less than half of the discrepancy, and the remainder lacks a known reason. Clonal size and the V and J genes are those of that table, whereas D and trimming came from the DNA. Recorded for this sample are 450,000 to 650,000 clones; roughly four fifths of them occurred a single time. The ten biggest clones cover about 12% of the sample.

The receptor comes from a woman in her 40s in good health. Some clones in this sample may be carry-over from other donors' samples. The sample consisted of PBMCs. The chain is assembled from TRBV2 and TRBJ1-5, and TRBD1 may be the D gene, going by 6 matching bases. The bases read TGTGCCAGCAGTGAAGTGCGGGGGGCGGGTCAGCCCCAGCATTTT. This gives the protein CASSEVRGAGQPQHF.